This section outlines one T cell receptor beta chain sequence together with its context. The antigen is undetermined. Primers included in the PCR were 60 Vbeta and 13 Jbeta primers. Repertoires were generated with immunoSEQ multiplex PCR, while TCRdb's copy carries only in-frame clones and drops some. Counted here are roughly 99,000 clones, roughly 80% occurring once; the ten biggest clones make up 16%. V dropped 5 bases and J dropped 4; count of bases not matched to a gene: 12. The CDR3 covers 16 residues. The germline gives CDR1 PRHDT, CDR2 FYEKMQ (reference sequence). The entry originates in a study of cytomegalovirus exposure and HLA in healthy donors. General study findings and limits: Segments of the TCR beta V type were, in most cases, productive about 90% or about 30% of the time in an earlier analysis. The authors excluded some V segments, including TRBV6-2 and TRBV6-3, as indistinguishable.

Donors were ostensibly healthy at sampling, although undocumented immune exposures were probable. The chain uses TRBV13 and TRBJ2-3; TRBD2 agrees at 7 bases. This clonotype originated in a man aged 55-75 years in good health and CMV-seropositive. The source material was PBMCs. The CDR3, as DNA: TGTGCCAGCAGCGTACAGAGCGGGGAAGTAGCAGATACGCAGTATTTT. Translated: CASSVQSGEVADTQYF.